This T cell receptor beta chain derives from a study of T cells after yellow fever vaccination. Overall study context: For low cell numbers, libraries were made with SMART-Seq v4 Ultra Low Input.

Findings and caveats of the study: It was a weaker secondary response, yet one that peaked faster, at day 5 versus 15. Booster sampling recovered most clones from primary vaccination (96% CD4, roughly 86% CD8). Contaminating bulk clonotypes could be abundant in FACS-sorted repertoires.

The CDR3 is made up of 15 amino acids. From germline, CDR1 is LGHDT and CDR2 YNNKEL (reference sequence). V was clipped by 3 bases and J by 1 base, with 12 bases between them. This clonotype has only a few counts. The antigen remains undetermined. TCRdb used MiXCR to reprocess the 5' RACE reads, holding one entry per CDR3 protein. Among under 600,000 distinct CDR3 sequences listed, around an eighth were seen once. Material: PBMCs, obtained on the day of the yellow fever booster vaccination. The TCR comes from a man aged 25-45 years who received the YFV17D yellow fever vaccine. The V and J genes are TRBV3-1 and TRBJ1-1; D gene unclear. CDR3: CASSQAGRPNTEAFF. As DNA, the CDR3 is TGTGCCAGCAGCCAGGCCGGACGGCCGAACACTGAAGCTTTCTTT.